This TCR beta chain originates from a study of metastatic and nonmetastatic thyroid tumors. Treatment of any kind had been given to no patient before thyroid surgery. TCRdb re-processed the PCR reads through MiXCR. This table has tens of thousands of clones, roughly an eighth appearing once. This clone appeared many times. What it recognizes is unknown. Within the sample, other DNA sequences also encode this same CDR3. Trimming stripped 4 bases from V and 6 bases from J, with 19 bases between. The CDR3 runs 15 residues. The germline gives CDR1 MNHEY, CDR2 SMNVEV (reference sequence). Findings and caveats of the study: Malignant thyroid tumors reportedly exceeded benign nodules significantly in TCR beta diversity, with the difference appearing in blood and tumor.

This receptor was obtained from a female donor with papillary thyroid cancer or a benign thyroid nodule (not recorded which). Some clones in this sample may be carry-over from other donors' samples. V usage is TRBV27 and J usage is TRBJ2-7, with a weak D call TRBD1 (5 bases). Sequencing used blood. The CDR3 DNA is TGTGCCAGCAGTTCCCCGGGTAGGGGTACAATCGAGCAGTACTTC. Translation: CASSSPGRGTIEQYF.